A single sample gave rise to the 8 T cell receptor beta chains below, sequenced in a study of OX40 agonist ivuxolimab in advanced cancers. Here immunoSEQ multiplex PCR was the method, and the copy in TCRdb shows in-frame clones only, minus some. The repertoire has 80,000 or so clones, roughly 90% of them found once; the top ten carry less than 3%. The material sequenced was CD4+ or CD8+ T cells sorted from blood, taken in a trial of the OX40 agonist ivuxolimab. These receptors were taken from an adult with an advanced solid tumor such as melanoma, head and neck, liver or kidney cancer.

The rearrangement links TRBV28 to TRBJ1-3; 7 positions match TRBD1. CDR3 length equals 15 residues. Trimming took 3 bases from V and 0 from J; bases not matched to a gene: 2. Germline V lookup: CDR1 MDHEN, CDR2 SYDVKM. This CDR3 is CASSLWDSSGNTIYF. CDR3 sequence (DNA): TGTGCCAGCAGTTTGTGGGACAGCTCTGGAAACACCATATATTTT.

This chain joins TRBV25-1 and TRBJ2-7; D not resolved. CDR1 and CDR2 (germline): MGHDK, SYGVNS. Between the trimmed V and J ends, which lost 4 bases and 0 bases, there was a span of 10 bases. The CDR3 runs to 14 residues. In DNA form, the CDR3 reads TGTGCCAGCAGTGGACACCCCAACTCCTACGAGCAGTACTTC. Its translation is CASSGHPNSYEQYF.

This clone was seen just once. The rearrangement joins TRBV19 to TRBJ1-4; no clear D. From germline, CDR1 is LNHDA and CDR2 SQIVND (reference sequence). Between the trimmed V and J ends, which lost 1 base and 3 bases, there was a span of 3 bases. The CDR3 extends over 13 amino acids. The CDR3 reads CASSIGANEKLFF. Written as DNA, the CDR3 is TGTGCCAGTAGTATAGGGGCTAATGAAAAACTGTTTTTT.

The chain combines TRBV5-1 with TRBJ2-3; 7 bases fit TRBD1. Germline V CDR1 and CDR2: SGHRS, YFSETQ. With V trimmed by 7 bases and J by 1 base, 3 bases remained unmatched. The CDR3 is 13 residues long. The CDR3 here is CASDRDGTDTQYF. For the CDR3, the DNA is TGCGCCAGCGACAGGGACGGCACAGATACGCAGTATTTT.

The chain has TRBV28 and TRBJ2-2; no reliable D call. The V gene lost 4 bases and the J gene lost 6 bases, with 3 bases spanning the gap. This CDR3 contains 11 residues. The germline V gene has CDR1 MDHEN and CDR2 SYDVKM. DNA of the CDR3: TGTGCCAGCAGTTCGGCCGGGGAGCTGTTTTTT. The encoded protein is CASSSAGELFF. Looking up the rest from reference TRBV28 and TRBJ2-2 gives the full variable domain: DVKVTQSSRYLVKRTGEKVFLECVQDMDHENMFWYRQDPGLGLRLIYFSYDVKMKEKGDIPEGYSVSREKKERFSLILESASTNQTSMYLCASSSAGELFFGEGSRLTVL.

The chain combines TRBV7-2 with TRBJ2-7; 7 bases fit TRBD2. CDR3 length equals 14 residues. After removal of 1 base from V and 4 bases from J, the junction contained 4 bases not matched to a gene. Germline CDR1 SGHTA, CDR2 FQGNSA. The CDR3 is CASSLGREWYEQYF. CDR3 nucleotide sequence: TGTGCCAGCAGCTTAGGGCGGGAGTGGTACGAGCAGTACTTC. The full variable domain, in which reference TRBV7-2 and TRBJ2-7 provide the parts outside the CDR3, is GAGVSQSPSNKVTEKGKDVELRCDPISGHTALYWYRQSLGQGLEFLIYFQGNSAPDKSGLPSDRFSAERTGGSVSTLTIQRTQQEDSAVYLCASSLGREWYEQYFGPGTRLTVT.

The chain couples TRBV7-2 to TRBJ2-7, with 9 bases fitting TRBD1. This CDR3 is built from 14 residues. Trimming at V came to 2 bases and at J to 3 bases, leaving 2 bases not matched to a gene. Per germline, CDR1 SGHTA and CDR2 FQGNSA. The CDR3 spells CASSLRTGDYEQYF. The CDR3 DNA reads as TGTGCCAGCAGCTTACGGACAGGGGACTACGAGCAGTACTTC.

The chain uses TRBV9 and TRBJ2-1; D remains ambiguous. The CDR3 is 13 residues long. Germline loops: CDR1 SGDLS, CDR2 YYNGEE. The V end was cut by 0 bases, the J end by 5 bases, with 6 bases between. Here the CDR3 reads CASSVEEHNEQFF. CDR3 nucleotide sequence: TGTGCCAGCAGCGTAGAGGAGCACAATGAGCAGTTCTTC.